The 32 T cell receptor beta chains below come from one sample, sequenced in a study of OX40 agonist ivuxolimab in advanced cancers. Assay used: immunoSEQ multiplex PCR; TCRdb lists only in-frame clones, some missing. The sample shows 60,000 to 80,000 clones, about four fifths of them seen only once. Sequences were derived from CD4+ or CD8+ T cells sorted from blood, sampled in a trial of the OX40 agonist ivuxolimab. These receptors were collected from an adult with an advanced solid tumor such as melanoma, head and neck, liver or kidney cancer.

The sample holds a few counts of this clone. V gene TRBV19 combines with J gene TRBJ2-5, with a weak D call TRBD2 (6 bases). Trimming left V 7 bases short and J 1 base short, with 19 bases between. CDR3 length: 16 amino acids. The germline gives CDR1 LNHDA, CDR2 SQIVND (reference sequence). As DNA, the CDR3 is TGTGCCAGTAACTCACAGAGGAGGGGCTTCCAAGAGACCCAGTACTTC. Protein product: CASNSQRRGFQETQYF.

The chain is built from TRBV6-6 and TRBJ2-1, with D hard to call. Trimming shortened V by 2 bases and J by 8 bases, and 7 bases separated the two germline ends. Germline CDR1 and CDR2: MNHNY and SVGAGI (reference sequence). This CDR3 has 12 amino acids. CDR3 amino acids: CASSYTLDEQFF. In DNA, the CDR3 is TGTGCCAGCAGTTACACCCTAGATGAGCAGTTCTTC.

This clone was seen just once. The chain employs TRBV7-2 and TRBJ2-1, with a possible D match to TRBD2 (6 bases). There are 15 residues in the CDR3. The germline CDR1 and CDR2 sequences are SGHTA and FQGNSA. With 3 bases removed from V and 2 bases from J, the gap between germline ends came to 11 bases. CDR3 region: CASSFGGSPYNEQFF. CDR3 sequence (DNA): TGTGCCAGCAGCTTCGGGGGTTCCCCCTACAATGAGCAGTTCTTC. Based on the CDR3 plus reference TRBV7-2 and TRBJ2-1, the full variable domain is GAGVSQSPSNKVTEKGKDVELRCDPISGHTALYWYRQSLGQGLEFLIYFQGNSAPDKSGLPSDRFSAERTGGSVSTLTIQRTQQEDSAVYLCASSFGGSPYNEQFFGPGTRLTVL.

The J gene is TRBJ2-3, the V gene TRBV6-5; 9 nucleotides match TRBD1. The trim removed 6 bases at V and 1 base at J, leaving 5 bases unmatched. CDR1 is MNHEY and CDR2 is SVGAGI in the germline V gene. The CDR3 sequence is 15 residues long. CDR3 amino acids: CASRIRDRGTDTQYF. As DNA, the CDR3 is TGTGCCAGCAGGATACGGGACAGGGGCACAGATACGCAGTATTTT.

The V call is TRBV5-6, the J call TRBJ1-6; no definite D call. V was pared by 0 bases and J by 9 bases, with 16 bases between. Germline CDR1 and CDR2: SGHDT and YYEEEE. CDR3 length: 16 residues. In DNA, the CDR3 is TGTGCCAGCAGCTTGGAGCAGGTCCGGAAAAGTTCACCCCTCCACTTT. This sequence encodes CASSLEQVRKSSPLHF.

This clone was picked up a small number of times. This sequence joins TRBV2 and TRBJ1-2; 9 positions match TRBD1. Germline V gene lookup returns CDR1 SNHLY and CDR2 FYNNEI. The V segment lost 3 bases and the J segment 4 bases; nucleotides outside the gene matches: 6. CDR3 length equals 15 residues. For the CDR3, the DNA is TGTGCCAGCAGTGAGTCAACAGGGGGCTTCTATGGCTACACCTTC. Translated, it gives CASSESTGGFYGYTF.

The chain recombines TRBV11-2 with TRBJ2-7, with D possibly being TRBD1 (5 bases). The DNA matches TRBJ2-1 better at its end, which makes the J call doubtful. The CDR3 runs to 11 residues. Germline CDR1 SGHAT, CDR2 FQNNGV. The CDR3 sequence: CASSLERTQFF. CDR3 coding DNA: TGTGCCAGCAGCTTAGAACGGACACAGTTCTTC.

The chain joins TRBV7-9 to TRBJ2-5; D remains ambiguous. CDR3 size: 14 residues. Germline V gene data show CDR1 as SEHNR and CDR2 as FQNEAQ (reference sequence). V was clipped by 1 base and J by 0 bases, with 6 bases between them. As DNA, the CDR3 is TGTGCCAGCAGCTTAGAAGAGTACCAAGAGACCCAGTACTTC. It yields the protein CASSLEEYQETQYF.

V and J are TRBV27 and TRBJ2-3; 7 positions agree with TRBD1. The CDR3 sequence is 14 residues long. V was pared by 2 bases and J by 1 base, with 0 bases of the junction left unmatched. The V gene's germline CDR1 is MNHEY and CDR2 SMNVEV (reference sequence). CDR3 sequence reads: CASSLDRGTDTQYF. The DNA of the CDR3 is TGTGCCAGCAGTTTAGACAGGGGCACAGATACGCAGTATTTT.

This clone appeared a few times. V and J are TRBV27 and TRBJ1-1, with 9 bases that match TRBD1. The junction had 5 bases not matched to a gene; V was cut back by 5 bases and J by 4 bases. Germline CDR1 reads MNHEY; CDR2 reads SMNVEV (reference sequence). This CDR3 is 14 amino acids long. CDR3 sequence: CASSNGQGLTEAFF. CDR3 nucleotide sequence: TGTGCCAGCAGTAATGGACAGGGGCTCACTGAAGCTTTCTTT.

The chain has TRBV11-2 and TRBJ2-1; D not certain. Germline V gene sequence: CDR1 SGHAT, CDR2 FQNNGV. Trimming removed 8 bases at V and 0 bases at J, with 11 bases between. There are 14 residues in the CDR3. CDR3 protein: CASLGGRSYNEQFF. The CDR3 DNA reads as TGTGCCAGCCTAGGCGGACGCTCCTACAATGAGCAGTTCTTC. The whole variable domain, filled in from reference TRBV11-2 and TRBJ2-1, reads EAGVAQSPRYKIIEKRQSVAFWCNPISGHATLYWYQQILGQGPKLLIQFQNNGVVDDSQLPKDRFSAERLKGVDSTLKIQPAKLEDSAVYLCASLGGRSYNEQFFGPGTRLTVL.

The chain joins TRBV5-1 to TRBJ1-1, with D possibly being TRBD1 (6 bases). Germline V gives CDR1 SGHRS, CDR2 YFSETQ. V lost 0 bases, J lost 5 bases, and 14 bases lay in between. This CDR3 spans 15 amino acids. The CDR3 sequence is CASSLAEGVGTEAFF. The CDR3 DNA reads TGCGCCAGCAGCTTGGCGGAGGGGGTAGGAACTGAAGCTTTCTTT.

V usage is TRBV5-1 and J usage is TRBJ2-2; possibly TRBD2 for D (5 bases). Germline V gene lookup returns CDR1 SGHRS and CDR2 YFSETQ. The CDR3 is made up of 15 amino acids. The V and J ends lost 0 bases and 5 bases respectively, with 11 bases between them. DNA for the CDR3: TGCGCCAGCAGCTTGGCTGGGAGAGGGACCGGGGAGCTGTTTTTT. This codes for CASSLAGRGTGELFF.

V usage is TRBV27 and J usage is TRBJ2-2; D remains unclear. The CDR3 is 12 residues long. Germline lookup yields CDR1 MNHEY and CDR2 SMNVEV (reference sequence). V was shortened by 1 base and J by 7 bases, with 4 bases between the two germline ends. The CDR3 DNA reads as TGTGCCAGCAGTTTATACGTCGGGGAGCTGTTTTTT. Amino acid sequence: CASSLYVGELFF.

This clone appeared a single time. CDR3 region: CAWKMGSGSGNEQFF. The CDR3 DNA follows: TGTGCCTGGAAAATGGGGAGCGGGAGCGGAAATGAGCAGTTCTTC. The rearrangement joins TRBV30 to TRBJ2-1, with 8 bases that match TRBD2. The V gene's germline CDR1 is GTSNPN and CDR2 SVGIG (reference sequence). J lost 7 bases, V lost 4 bases, and 12 bases had no gene match. The CDR3 extends over 15 amino acids.

CDR3 loop: CSAGGNYEQYF. In nucleotides, the CDR3 is TGCAGTGCGGGGGGGAATTACGAGCAGTACTTC. The chain couples TRBV20-1 to TRBJ2-7; TRBD2 agrees at 7 bases. Germline V gives CDR1 DFQATT, CDR2 SNEGSKA (reference sequence). The CDR3 is 11 residues long. Trimming at V came to 6 bases and at J to 4 bases, leaving 3 bases not matched to a gene.

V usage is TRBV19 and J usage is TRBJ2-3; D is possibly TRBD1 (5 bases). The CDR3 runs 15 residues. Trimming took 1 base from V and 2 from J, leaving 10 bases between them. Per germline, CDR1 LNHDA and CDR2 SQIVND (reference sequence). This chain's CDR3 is CASSIVSRDTDTQYF. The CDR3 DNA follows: TGTGCCAGTAGTATAGTTAGCAGGGACACAGATACGCAGTATTTT.

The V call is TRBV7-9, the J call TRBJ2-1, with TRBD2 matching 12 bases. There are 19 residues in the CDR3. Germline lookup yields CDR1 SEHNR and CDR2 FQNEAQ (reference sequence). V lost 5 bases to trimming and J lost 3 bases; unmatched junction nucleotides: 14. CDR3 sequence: CASSPAPRLAGVYYNEQFF. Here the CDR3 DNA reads TGTGCCAGCAGCCCCGCCCCACGACTAGCGGGAGTCTACTACAATGAGCAGTTCTTC.

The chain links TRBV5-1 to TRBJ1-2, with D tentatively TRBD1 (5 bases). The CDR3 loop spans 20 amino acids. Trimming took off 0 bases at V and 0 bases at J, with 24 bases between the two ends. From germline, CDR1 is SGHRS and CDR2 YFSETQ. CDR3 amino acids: CASSLASRQTHHLANYGYTF. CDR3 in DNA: TGCGCCAGCAGCTTGGCCTCCCGACAGACACACCATCTAGCTAACTATGGCTACACCTTC.

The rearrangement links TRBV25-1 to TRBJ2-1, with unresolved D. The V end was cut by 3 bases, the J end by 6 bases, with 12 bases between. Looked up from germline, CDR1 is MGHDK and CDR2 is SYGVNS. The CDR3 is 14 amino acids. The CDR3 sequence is CASSDSGRCNEQFF. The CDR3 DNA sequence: TGTGCCAGCAGTGATTCCGGACGGTGCAATGAGCAGTTCTTC.

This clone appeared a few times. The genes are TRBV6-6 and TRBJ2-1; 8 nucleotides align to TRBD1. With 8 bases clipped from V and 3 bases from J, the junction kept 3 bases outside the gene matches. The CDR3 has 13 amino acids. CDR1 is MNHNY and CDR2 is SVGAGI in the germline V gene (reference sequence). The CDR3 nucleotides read TGTGCCAGCCAGGGGGCGGACTACAATGAGCAGTTCTTC. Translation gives CASQGADYNEQFF.

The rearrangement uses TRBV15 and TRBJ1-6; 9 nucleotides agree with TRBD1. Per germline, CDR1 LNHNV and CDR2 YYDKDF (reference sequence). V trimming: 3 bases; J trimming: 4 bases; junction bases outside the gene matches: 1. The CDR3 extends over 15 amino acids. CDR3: CATSRGQGYNSPLHF. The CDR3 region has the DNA TGTGCCACCAGCAGGGGACAGGGATATAATTCACCCCTCCACTTT.

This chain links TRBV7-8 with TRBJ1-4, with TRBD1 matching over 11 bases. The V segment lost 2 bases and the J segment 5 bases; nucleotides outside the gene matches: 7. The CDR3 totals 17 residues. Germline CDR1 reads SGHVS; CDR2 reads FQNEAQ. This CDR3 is CASSLLVGTGGNEKLFF. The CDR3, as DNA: TGTGCCAGCAGCTTATTAGTTGGGACAGGGGGGAATGAAAAACTGTTTTTT.

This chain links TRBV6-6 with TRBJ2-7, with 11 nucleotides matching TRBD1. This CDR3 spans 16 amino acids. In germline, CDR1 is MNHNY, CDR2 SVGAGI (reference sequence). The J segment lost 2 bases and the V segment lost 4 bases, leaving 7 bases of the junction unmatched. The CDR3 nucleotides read TGTGCCAGCAGTTCTTGGGGACAGGGGGGGACCTACGAGCAGTACTTC. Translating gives CASSSWGQGGTYEQYF.

CDR3 nucleotides: TGTGCCAGTAGTATAGTCTGGACATTGAGCTCTGGAAACACCATATATTTT. Residues: CASSIVWTLSSGNTIYF. The gene calls are TRBV19 and TRBJ1-3, with D perhaps TRBD1 (5 bases). Germline CDR1 is LNHDA and CDR2 is SQIVND (reference sequence). The CDR3 consists of 17 residues. Trimming shortened V by 1 base and J by 0 bases, and 13 bases separated the two germline ends.

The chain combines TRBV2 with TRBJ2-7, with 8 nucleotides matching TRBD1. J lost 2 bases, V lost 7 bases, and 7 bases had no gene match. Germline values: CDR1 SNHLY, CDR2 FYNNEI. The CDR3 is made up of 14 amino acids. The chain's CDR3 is CASISGTGAYEQYF. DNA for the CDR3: TGTGCCAGCATTTCCGGGACAGGAGCCTACGAGCAGTACTTC.

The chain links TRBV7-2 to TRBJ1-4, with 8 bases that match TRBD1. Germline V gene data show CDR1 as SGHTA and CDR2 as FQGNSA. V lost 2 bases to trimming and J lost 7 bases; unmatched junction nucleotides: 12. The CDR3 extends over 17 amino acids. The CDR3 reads CASSLSLVDRVGEKLFF. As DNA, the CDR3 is TGTGCCAGCAGCTTAAGTTTAGTGGACAGGGTGGGTGAAAAACTGTTTTTT.

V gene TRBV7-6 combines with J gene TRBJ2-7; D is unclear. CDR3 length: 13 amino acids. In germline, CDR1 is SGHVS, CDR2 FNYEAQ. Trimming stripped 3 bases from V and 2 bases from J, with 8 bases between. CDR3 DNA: TGTGCCAGCAGCTTCCCCGGTACCTACGAGCAGTACTTC. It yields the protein CASSFPGTYEQYF.

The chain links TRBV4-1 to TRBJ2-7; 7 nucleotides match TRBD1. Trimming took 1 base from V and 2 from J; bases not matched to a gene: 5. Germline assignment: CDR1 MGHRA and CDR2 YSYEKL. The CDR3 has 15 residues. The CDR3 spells CASSQVDRRPYEQYF. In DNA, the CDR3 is TGCGCCAGCAGCCAAGTGGACAGGCGCCCCTACGAGCAGTACTTC.

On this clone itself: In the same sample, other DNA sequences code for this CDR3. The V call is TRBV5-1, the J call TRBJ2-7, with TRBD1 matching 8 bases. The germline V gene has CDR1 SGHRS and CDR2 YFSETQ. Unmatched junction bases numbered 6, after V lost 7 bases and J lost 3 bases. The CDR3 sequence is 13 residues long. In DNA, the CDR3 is TGCGCCAGCGGGACAGGTGAGGACTACGAGCAGTACTTC. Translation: CASGTGEDYEQYF.

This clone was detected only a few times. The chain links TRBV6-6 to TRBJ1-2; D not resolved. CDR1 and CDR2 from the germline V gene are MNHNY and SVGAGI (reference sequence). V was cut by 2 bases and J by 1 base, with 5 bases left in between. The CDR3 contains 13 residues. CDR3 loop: CASSYDINYGYTF. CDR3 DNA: TGTGCCAGCAGTTACGACATTAACTATGGCTACACCTTC.

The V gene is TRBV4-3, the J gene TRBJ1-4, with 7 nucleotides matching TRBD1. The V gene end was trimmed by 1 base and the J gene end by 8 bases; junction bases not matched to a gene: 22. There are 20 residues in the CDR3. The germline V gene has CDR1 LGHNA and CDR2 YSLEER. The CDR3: CASSQVSQFGGDREGEKLFF. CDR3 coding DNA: TGCGCCAGCAGCCAAGTATCTCAGTTCGGAGGTGACAGGGAGGGGGAAAAACTGTTTTTT.